Shown below are 6 T cell receptor beta chains from a single sample sequenced in a study of brain T cells in children with intractable seizures. This table comes from immunoSEQ multiplex PCR, and its TCRdb copy is limited to in-frame clones, with some not included. The sample holds around 44,000 clones, 80% to 95% seen once. Sequencing used peripheral blood, obtained at surgery. These receptors all come from a girl between 2 and 10 years old with tuberous sclerosis and intractable seizures.

The chain has TRBV27 and TRBJ1-6; D is undetermined. The V end lost 3 bases, the J end lost 10 bases, and 7 bases lay between the germline ends. Germline V gene sequence: CDR1 MNHEY, CDR2 SMNVEV (reference sequence). CDR3 length: 12 amino acids. CDR3 protein: CASSFYLSPLHF. The DNA of the CDR3 is TGTGCCAGCAGTTTTTATCTATCACCCCTCCACTTT.

This clone was counted a single time. V and J are TRBV5-1 and TRBJ1-2; D possibly corresponds to TRBD1 (5 bases). Between the trimmed V and J ends, which lost 9 bases and 10 bases, there was a span of 43 bases. Germline values: CDR1 SGHRS, CDR2 YFSETQ. The CDR3 has 20 amino acids. CDR3 region: CAILGETPVGGATFIILYTF. CDR3 coding DNA: TGCGCCATCCTAGGGGAAACACCCGTTGGAGGGGCGACTTTTATAATTCTCTACACCTTC.

The chain carries TRBV4-1 and TRBJ1-1; unclear D gene. V was pared by 4 bases and J by 3 bases, with 9 bases between. Per germline, CDR1 MGHRA and CDR2 YSYEKL. This CDR3 region has 13 residues. DNA of the CDR3: TGCGCCAGCAGCCCCGGTGGGGACACTGAAGCTTTCTTT. It specifies CASSPGGDTEAFF.

This sequence joins TRBV4-2 and TRBJ2-4, with TRBD1 identical over 7 bases. The CDR3 covers 14 residues. Germline loops: CDR1 LGHNA, CDR2 YNFKEQ. Trimming cost V 0 bases and J 6 bases; bases outside gene matches: 2. The DNA for the CDR3 is TGTGCCAGCAGCCAAGAAGACAGGGTAAACATTCAGTACTTC. Translation: CASSQEDRVNIQYF.

The V call is TRBV5-6, the J call TRBJ1-4; 8 bases are shared with TRBD1. Germline V gives CDR1 SGHDT, CDR2 YYEEEE. V dropped 1 base and J dropped 8; count of bases not matched to a gene: 10. The CDR3 has 16 amino acids. The CDR3 nucleotides are TGTGCCAGCAGCTTGCGGGGACAGGTGATGCGGGAAAAACTGTTTTTT. This translates into CASSLRGQVMREKLFF.

The V call is TRBV7-2, the J call TRBJ1-4; 11 nucleotides agree with TRBD1. From germline, CDR1 is SGHTA and CDR2 FQGNSA. The V and J ends lost 5 bases and 8 bases, in that order; junction bases with no gene match: 4. The length of the CDR3 is 14 residues. The CDR3: CASSRDRGKEKLFF. CDR3 bases: TGTGCCAGCAGCCGGGACAGGGGGAAGGAAAAACTGTTTTTT. Full variable domain (outside the CDR3, taken from reference TRBV7-2 and TRBJ1-4): GAGVSQSPSNKVTEKGKDVELRCDPISGHTALYWYRQSLGQGLEFLIYFQGNSAPDKSGLPSDRFSAERTGGSVSTLTIQRTQQEDSAVYLCASSRDRGKEKLFFGSGTQLSVL.